The clone carrying this T cell receptor beta chain came up many times. The CDR3 totals 11 residues. V lost 10 bases and J 2 bases, leaving 9 bases between the germline ends. Germline V CDR1 and CDR2: SNHLY, FYNNEI. This sample is drawn from a study of Graves' ophthalmopathy and Graves' hyperthyroidism. The authors amplified TCR beta CDR3 regions from RNA transcripts. RT-PCR was first run with HTBI primers, then multiplex PCR in a second round. TCRdb processed the multiplex PCR reads anew with MiXCR; each CDR3 protein has one entry. The sample has roughly 350,000 distinct CDR3 sequences, approximately 18% seen once. The study recruited hyperthyroidism patients aged 18 to 65 who were newly diagnosed, under 2 months' duration. No donor had other autoimmune disease, uncontrolled infection, pregnancy or lactation.

The sequence derives from an adult woman with stable Graves' hyperthyroidism. J is TRBJ2-7 and V is TRBV2; no reliable D call. Sequencing input: peripheral blood. This CDR3 is CAIKGTYEQYF. For the CDR3, the DNA is TGTGCCATCAAAGGGACCTACGAGCAGTACTTC.